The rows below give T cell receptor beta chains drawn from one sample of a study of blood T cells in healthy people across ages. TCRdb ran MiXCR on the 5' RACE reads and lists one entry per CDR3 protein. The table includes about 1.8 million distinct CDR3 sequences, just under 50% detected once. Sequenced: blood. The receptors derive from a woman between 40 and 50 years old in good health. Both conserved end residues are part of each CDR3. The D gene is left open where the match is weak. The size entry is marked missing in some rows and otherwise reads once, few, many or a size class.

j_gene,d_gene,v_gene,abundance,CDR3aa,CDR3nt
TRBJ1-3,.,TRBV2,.,CASSVGSSGNTIYF,TGTGCCAGCAGTGTCGGTTCCTCTGGAAACACCATATATTTT
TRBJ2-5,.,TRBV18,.,CASSPSPGKGEAQYF,TGTGCCAGCTCACCGTCTCCAGGGAAGGGAGAGGCCCAGTACTTC
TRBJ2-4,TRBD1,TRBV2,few,CASSEPGQPNIQYF,TGTGCCAGCAGTGAACCGGGACAGCCGAACATTCAGTACTTC
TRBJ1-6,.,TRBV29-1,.,CGVELPGDPYNSPLHF,TGCGGCGTTGAACTACCCGGAGACCCCTATAATTCACCCCTCCACTTT
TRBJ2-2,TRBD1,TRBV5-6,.,CASSLRLGGVNTGELFF,TGTGCCAGCAGCTTACGCCTAGGGGGCGTAAACACCGGGGAGCTGTTTTTT
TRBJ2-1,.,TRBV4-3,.,CASSQGPGEGDFSYNEQFF,TGCGCCAGCAGCCAAGGTCCCGGGGAAGGTGATTTTTCCTACAATGAGCAGTTCTTC
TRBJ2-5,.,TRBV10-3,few,CAISDTKIQETQYF,TGTGCCATCAGTGACACTAAGATCCAAGAGACCCAGTACTTC
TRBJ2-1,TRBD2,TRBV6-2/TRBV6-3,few,CASSLPTSGASYNEQFF,TGTGCCAGCAGTCTCCCGACTAGCGGGGCTTCCTACAATGAGCAGTTCTTC
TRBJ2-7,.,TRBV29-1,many,CSVEPQSRTVQYF,TGCAGCGTTGAGCCCCAGTCCAGGACAGTCCAGTACTTC
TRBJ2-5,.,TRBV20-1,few,CSARGERGGQETQYF,TGCAGTGCTAGAGGCGAGAGGGGGGGCCAAGAGACCCAGTACTTC
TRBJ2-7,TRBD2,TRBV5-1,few,CASSLWTSGVLSYEQYF,TGCGCCAGCAGCCTATGGACTAGCGGGGTGTTATCCTACGAGCAGTACTTC
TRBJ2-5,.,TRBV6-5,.,CASTQVWGETQYF,TGTGCCAGCACCCAGGTTTGGGGAGAGACCCAGTACTTC
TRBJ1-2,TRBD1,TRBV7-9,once,CASSSGQGADIRGGYTF,TGTGCCAGCAGCTCCGGACAGGGGGCTGATATTAGAGGTGGCTACACCTTC
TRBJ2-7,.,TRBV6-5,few,CASIASDRSSYEQYF,TGTGCCAGCATTGCTTCGGACAGATCCTCCTACGAGCAGTACTTC
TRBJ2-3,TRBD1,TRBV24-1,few,CATSDAGQGLDTQYF,TGTGCCACCAGTGACGCTGGACAGGGACTAGATACGCAGTATTTT
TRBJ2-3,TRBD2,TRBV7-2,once,CASSWSGGMPDTQYF,TGTGCCAGCAGCTGGAGCGGGGGGATGCCAGATACGCAGTATTTT
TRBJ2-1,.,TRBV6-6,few,CASSSPENLGKGEQFF,TGTGCCAGCAGTTCCCCTGAGAACCTCGGAAAGGGGGAGCAGTTCTTC
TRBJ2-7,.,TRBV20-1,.,CSARLTTYEQYF,TGCAGTGCTAGACTGACAACCTACGAGCAGTACTTC
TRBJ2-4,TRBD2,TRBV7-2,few,CASSLMGLAGANIQYF,TGTGCCAGCAGCTTAATGGGACTAGCGGGGGCGAACATTCAGTACTTC
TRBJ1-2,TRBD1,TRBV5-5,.,CASSPSGQAPNYGYTF,TGTGCCAGCAGCCCAAGCGGACAGGCGCCTAACTATGGCTACACCTTC